The T cell receptor beta chain under discussion was sequenced for a study of CD8+ T cells in alopecia areata. As for treatment: oral pan-JAK inhibitor, 5-10 mg twice daily. The CDR3 has 15 residues. Per germline, CDR1 SGHDN and CDR2 FVKESK. Trimming removed 0 bases from V and 7 bases from J; junction bases left unmatched: 7. Sequencing relied on a cDNA template that was reverse transcribed from extracted RNA. Assay: immunoSEQ multiplex PCR; the TCRdb copy retains only in-frame clones and omits some. Among under 150,000 clones listed, 75% to 85% were seen once. The TCR sequence derives from a human donor with alopecia areata. The V gene is TRBV14, the J gene TRBJ2-7, with TRBD1 identical over 9 bases. The specimen was CD8+ T cells sorted from blood, collected at week 4, from a patient treated with tofacitinib. This chain's CDR3 is CASSQDQDRGMEQYF. DNA for the CDR3: TGTGCCAGCAGCCAAGACCAGGACAGGGGAATGGAGCAGTACTTC.